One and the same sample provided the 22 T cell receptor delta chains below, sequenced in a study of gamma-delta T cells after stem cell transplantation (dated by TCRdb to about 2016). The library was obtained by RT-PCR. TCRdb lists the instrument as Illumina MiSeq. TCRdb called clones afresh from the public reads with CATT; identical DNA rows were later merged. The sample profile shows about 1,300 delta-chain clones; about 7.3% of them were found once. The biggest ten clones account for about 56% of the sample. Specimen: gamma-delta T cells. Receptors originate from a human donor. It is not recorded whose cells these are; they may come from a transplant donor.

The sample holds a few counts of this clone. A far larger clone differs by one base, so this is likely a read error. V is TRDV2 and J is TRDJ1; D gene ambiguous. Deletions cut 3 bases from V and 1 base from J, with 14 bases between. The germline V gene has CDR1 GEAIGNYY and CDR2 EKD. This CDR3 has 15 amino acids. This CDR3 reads CACDPLMPGTDKLIF. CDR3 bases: TGTGCCTGTGACCCTCTTATGCCAGGCACCGATAAACTCATCTTT.

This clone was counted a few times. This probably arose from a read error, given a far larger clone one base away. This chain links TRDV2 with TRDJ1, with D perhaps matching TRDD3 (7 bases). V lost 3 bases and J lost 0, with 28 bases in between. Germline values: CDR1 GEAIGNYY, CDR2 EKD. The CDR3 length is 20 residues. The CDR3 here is CACDSVLRDGGRAYTDKLIF. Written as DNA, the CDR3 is TGTGCCTGTGACTCGGTCCTACGTGATGGGGGACGGGCGTACACCGATAAACTCATCTTT.

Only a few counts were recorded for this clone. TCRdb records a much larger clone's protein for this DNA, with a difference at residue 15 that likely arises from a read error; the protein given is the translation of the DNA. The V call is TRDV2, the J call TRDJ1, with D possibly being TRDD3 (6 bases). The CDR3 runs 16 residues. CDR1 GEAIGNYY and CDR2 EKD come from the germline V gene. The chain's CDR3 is CACDNMEGERSDKLTF. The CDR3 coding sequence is TGTGCCTGTGACAACATGGAGGGGGAGCGGTCAGATAAACTCACCTTT.

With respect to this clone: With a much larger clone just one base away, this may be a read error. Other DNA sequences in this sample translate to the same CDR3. The CDR3 is CACDTVVAGGSKLHTDKLIF. The CDR3 nucleotides are TGCGCCTGTGACACGGTTGTCGCTGGGGGATCCAAACTTCACACCGATAAACTCATCTTT. This chain connects TRDV2 to TRDJ1; TRDD3 aligns across 9 bases. CDR1 is GEAIGNYY and CDR2 is EKD in the germline V gene. This CDR3 region has 20 residues.

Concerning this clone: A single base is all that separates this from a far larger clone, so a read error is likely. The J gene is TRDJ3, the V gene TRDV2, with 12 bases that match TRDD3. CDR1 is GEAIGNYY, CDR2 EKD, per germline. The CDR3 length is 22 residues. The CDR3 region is CACDEPGGYAEGSSRDTRQMFF. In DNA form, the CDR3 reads TGTGCCTGTGACGAACCTGGGGGATACGCGGAGGGAAGCTCCCGGGACACCCGACAGATGTTTTTC.

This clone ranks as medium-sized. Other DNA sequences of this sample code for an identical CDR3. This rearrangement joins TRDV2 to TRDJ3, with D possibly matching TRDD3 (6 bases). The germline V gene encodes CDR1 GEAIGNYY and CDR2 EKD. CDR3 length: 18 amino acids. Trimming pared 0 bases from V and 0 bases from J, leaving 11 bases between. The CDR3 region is CACDTGYSSSWDTRQMFF. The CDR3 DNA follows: TGTGCCTGTGACACCGGATACTCGAGCTCCTGGGACACCCGACAGATGTTTTTC.

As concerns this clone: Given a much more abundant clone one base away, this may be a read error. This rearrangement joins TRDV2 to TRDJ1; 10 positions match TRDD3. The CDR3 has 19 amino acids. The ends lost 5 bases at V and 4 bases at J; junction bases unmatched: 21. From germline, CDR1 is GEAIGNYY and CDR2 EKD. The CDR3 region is CACGTLPTRGGYAGDKLIF. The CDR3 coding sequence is TGTGCCTGTGGCACTCTTCCTACCAGGGGGGGATACGCTGGCGATAAACTCATCTTT.

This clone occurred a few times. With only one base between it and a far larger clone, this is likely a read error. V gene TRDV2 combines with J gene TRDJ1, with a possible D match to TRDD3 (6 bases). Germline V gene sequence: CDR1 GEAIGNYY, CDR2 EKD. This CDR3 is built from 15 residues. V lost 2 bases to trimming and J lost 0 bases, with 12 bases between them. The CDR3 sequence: CACDKLGLYTDKLIF. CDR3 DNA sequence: TGTGCCTGTGACAAACTGGGCCTGTACACCGATAAACTCATCTTT.

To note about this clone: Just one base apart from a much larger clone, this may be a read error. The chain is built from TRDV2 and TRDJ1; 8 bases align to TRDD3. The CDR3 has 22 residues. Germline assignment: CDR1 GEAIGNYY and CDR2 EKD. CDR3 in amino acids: CACGTVRSTGGPPYPYTDKLIF. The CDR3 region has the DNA TGTGCCTGTGGCACCGTACGGAGTACTGGGGGCCCACCCTACCCGTACACCGATAAACTCATCTTT.

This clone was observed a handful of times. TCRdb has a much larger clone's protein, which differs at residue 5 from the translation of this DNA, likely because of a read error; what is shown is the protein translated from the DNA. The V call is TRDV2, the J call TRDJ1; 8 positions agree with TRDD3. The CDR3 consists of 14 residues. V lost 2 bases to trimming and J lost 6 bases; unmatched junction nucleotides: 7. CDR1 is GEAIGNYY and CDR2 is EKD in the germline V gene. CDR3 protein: CACDIVLGENKLIF. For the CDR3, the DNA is TGTGCCTGTGACATCGTGCTGGGGGAGAATAAACTCATCTTT.

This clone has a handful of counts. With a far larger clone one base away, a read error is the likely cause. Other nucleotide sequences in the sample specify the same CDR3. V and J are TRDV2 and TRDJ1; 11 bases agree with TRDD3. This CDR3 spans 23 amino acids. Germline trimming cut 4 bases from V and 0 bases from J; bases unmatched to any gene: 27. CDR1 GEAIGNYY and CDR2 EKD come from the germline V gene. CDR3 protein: CACDPLSHRVGDTSSYDTDKLIF. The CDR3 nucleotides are TGTGCCTGTGATCCGCTCTCCCACCGGGTGGGGGATACGAGTTCTTATGACACCGATAAACTCATCTTT.

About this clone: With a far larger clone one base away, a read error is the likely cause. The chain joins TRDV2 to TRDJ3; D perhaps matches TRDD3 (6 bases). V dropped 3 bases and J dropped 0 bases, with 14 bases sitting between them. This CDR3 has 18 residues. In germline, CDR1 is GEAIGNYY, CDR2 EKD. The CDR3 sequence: CACDAAGASSWDTRQMFF. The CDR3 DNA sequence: TGTGCCTGTGACGCCGCTGGGGCCTCCTCCTGGGACACCCGACAGATGTTTTTC.

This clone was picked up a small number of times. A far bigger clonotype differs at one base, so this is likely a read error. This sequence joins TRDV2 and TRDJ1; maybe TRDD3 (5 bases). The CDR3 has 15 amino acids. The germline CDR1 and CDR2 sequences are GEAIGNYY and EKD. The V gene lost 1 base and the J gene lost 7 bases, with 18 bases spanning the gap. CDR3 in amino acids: CACDTPLKGESKLIF. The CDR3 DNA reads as TGTGCCTGTGACACGCCCTTGAAAGGGGAGAGTAAACTCATCTTT.

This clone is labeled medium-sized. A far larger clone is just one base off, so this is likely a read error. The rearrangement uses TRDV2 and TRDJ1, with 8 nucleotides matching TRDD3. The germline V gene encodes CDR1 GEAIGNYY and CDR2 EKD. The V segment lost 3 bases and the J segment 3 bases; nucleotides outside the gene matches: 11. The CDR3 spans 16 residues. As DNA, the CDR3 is TGTGCCTGTGACGAACTGGGGATACTCGCTCCCGATAAACTCATCTTT. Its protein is CACDELGILAPDKLIF.

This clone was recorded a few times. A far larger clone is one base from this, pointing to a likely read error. CDR3 residues: CACGALHTDKLIF. The CDR3 DNA is TGTGCCTGTGGCGCCCTTCACACCGATAAACTCATCTTT. The chain combines TRDV2 with TRDJ1; the D gene is possibly TRDD2 (5 bases). The CDR3 runs to 13 residues. Looked up from germline, CDR1 is GEAIGNYY and CDR2 is EKD. V lost 5 bases, J lost 0 bases, and 9 bases lay in between.

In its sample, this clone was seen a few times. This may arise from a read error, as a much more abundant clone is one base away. The CDR3 DNA sequence: TGTGCCTGTGACGCCTTGGGGGACTCTGGGGGATCTGACAAATCCGATAAACTCATCTTT. It encodes CACDALGDSGGSDKSDKLIF. The chain recombines TRDV2 with TRDJ1, with 9 positions matching TRDD3. Germline CDR1 GEAIGNYY, CDR2 EKD. Losses at the gene ends were 3 bases for V and 3 bases for J; bases not matched to a gene: 22. The CDR3 runs to 20 residues.

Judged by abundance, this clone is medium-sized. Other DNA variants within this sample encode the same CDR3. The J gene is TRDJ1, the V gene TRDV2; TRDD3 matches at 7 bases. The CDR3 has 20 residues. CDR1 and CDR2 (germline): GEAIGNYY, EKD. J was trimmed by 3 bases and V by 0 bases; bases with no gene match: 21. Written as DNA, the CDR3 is TGTGCCTGTGACACCGTGCAAGGCTTACTGGGGACCAGGGGGTCCGATAAACTCATCTTT. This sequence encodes CACDTVQGLLGTRGSDKLIF.

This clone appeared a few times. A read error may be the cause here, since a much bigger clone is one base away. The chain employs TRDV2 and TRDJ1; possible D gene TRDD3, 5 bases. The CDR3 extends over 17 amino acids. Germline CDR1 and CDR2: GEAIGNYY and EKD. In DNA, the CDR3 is TGTGCCCGTGACGCTTTGGGGACAGAGGACGACACCGATAAACTCATCTTT. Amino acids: CARDALGTEDDTDKLIF.

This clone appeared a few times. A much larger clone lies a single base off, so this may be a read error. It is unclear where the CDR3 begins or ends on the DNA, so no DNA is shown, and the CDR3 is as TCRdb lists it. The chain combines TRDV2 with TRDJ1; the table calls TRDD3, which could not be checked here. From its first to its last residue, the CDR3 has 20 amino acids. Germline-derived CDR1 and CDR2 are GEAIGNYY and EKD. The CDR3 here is CACDTVVAGGSKLHTDKPIF.

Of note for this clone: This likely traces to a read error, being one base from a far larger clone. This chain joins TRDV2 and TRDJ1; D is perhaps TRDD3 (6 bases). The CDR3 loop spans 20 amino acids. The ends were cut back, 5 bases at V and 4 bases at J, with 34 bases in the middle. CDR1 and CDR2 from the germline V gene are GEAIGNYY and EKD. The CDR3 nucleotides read TGTGCCTGTGGCACAGTCGGCCCAAAGCAAGCTCGTGGGGGCGACGATAAACTCATCTTT. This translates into CACGTVGPKQARGGDDKLIF.

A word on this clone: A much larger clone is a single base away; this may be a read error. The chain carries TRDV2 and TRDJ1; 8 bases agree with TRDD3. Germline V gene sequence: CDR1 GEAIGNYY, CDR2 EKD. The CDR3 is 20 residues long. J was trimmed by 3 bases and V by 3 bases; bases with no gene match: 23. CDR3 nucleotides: TGTGCCTGTGACCACCTCTTCTACGACCCTAGGGATACGGAGGCCGATAAACTCATCTTT. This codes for CACDHLFYDPRDTEADKLIF.

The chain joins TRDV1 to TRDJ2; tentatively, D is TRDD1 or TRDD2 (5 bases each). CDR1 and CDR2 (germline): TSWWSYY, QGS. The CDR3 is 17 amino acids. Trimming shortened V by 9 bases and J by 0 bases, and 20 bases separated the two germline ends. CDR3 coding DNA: TGTGCTCTGCGAAATGACTTTCCTTTAGCTTTGACAGCACAACTCTTCTTT. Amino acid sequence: CALRNDFPLALTAQLFF.